One and the same sample provided the 21 T cell receptor beta chains below, sequenced in a study of T-cell reconstitution after alpha-beta-depleted transplantation in children. Preparation of the TCRbeta library used unique molecular identifiers. MiXCR, run by TCRdb on the PCR reads, gives a single entry per CDR3 protein. This table has fewer than 250,000 distinct CDR3 sequences, about a sixth appearing once. This sample comprised PBMCs, mostly from graft donor cells, obtained 360 days after TCRalphabeta/CD19-depleted stem cell transplant. The source of these receptors is a male patient between 2 and 15 years old who had a stem cell transplant for acute lymphoblastic leukemia, so the T cells may come from the graft donor.

This clonotype was observed a few times. The V gene is TRBV10-1, the J gene TRBJ2-2, with 8 bases aligning to TRBD2. The CDR3 is 19 amino acids. Germline CDR1 reads WNHNN; CDR2 reads SYGVQD (reference sequence). V lost 0 bases and J lost 1; bases outside the gene matches: 10. CDR3 region: CASSESRARAGENTGELFF. The CDR3 DNA sequence: TGCGCCAGCAGTGAGTCGAGGGCGCGAGCGGGGGAGAACACCGGGGAGCTGTTTTTT.

The V gene is TRBV12-3 or TRBV12-4, the J gene TRBJ2-3; 12 bases map to TRBD2. This CDR3 contains 16 residues. Trimming cost V 3 bases and J 4 bases; bases outside gene matches: 5. The CDR3: CASSFRTSGVADTQYF. The CDR3 nucleotides are TGTGCCAGCAGTTTCCGGACTAGCGGGGTCGCAGATACGCAGTATTTT.

CDR3 sequence (DNA): TGTGCCAGCAGCTTATTTAACACCGGGGAGCTGTTTTTT. Translated, it gives CASSLFNTGELFF. The chain combines TRBV7-9 with TRBJ2-2; D not resolved. Looked up from germline, CDR1 is SEHNR and CDR2 is FQNEAQ (reference sequence). This CDR3 has 13 amino acids. Trimming left V 2 bases short and J 2 bases short, with 3 bases between.

V usage is TRBV6-1 and J usage is TRBJ2-3, with 9 bases identical to TRBD1. The CDR3 spans 16 residues. Germline loops: CDR1 MNHNS, CDR2 SASEGT. With 6 bases clipped from V and 2 bases from J, the junction kept 9 bases outside the gene matches. CDR3 region: CASSHYGQGTTDTQYF. For the CDR3, the DNA is TGTGCCAGCAGCCACTATGGACAGGGGACCACAGATACGCAGTATTTT.

The chain carries TRBV7-9 and TRBJ1-4; a possible D gene is TRBD1 (5 bases). V was cut by 2 bases and J by 0 bases, with 13 bases left in between. Germline V gene data show CDR1 as SEHNR and CDR2 as FQNEAQ (reference sequence). This CDR3 spans 17 amino acids. The CDR3 DNA is TGTGCCAGCAGCTTATATGGGACCGCAGCAACTAATGAAAAACTGTTTTTT. It specifies CASSLYGTAATNEKLFF.

This chain connects TRBV12-5 to TRBJ2-6; TRBD1 aligns across 7 bases. The CDR3 extends over 15 amino acids. V lost 6 bases and J lost 0; bases outside the gene matches: 2. Looked up from germline, CDR1 is LGHNT and CDR2 is FRNRAP. The CDR3 nucleotides read TGTGCTAGTGGGGGGACAGTCTCTGGGGCCAACGTCCTGACTTTC. Residues: CASGGTVSGANVLTF.

V usage is TRBV6-5 and J usage is TRBJ2-6; D is possibly TRBD1 (6 bases). The CDR3 is 16 amino acids. Trimming took 5 bases from V and 0 from J, leaving 11 bases between them. Germline V lookup: CDR1 MNHEY, CDR2 SVGAGI. DNA for the CDR3: TGTGCCAGCAGTCCCCTCAGGGGCTCTGGGGCCAACGTCCTGACTTTC. It codes for CASSPLRGSGANVLTF.

The genes are TRBV7-9 and TRBJ1-4; D gene uncertain. This CDR3 spans 12 amino acids. V lost 3 bases and J lost 5, with 4 bases in between. Germline lookup yields CDR1 SEHNR and CDR2 FQNEAQ (reference sequence). The CDR3 DNA reads as TGTGCCAGCAGCTTGGAGAATGAAAAACTGTTTTTT. Translated: CASSLENEKLFF.

This clonotype came up many times. The chain employs TRBV29-1 and TRBJ1-4; 9 bases agree with TRBD1. The CDR3 is made up of 14 amino acids. The junction had 8 bases not matched to a gene; V was cut back by 4 bases and J by 8 bases. CDR1 and CDR2 (germline): SQVTM, ANQGSEA. The CDR3 DNA reads as TGCAGCGTTGCCGGACAGGGGAGGTACGAAAAACTGTTTTTT. It translates to CSVAGQGRYEKLFF. The variable domain in full, with the rest retrieved from reference TRBV29-1 and TRBJ1-4, is SAVISQKPSRDICQRGTSLTIQCQVDSQVTMMFWYRQQPGQSLTLIATANQGSEATYESGFVIDKFPISRPNLTFSTLTVSNMSPEDSSIYLCSVAGQGRYEKLFFGSGTQLSVL.

The chain couples TRBV7-2 to TRBJ2-5, with D perhaps TRBD1 (5 bases). The CDR3 has 16 amino acids. The germline gives CDR1 SGHTA, CDR2 FQGNSA. Between the trimmed V and J ends, which lost 1 base and 5 bases, there was a span of 17 bases. The CDR3 bases are TGTGCCAGCAGCTTAGATTTAGGCAGGGCTGGGGAGACCCAGTACTTC. It encodes CASSLDLGRAGETQYF.

The chain carries TRBV6-1 and TRBJ1-2; tentatively, D is TRBD1 (5 bases). This CDR3 has 13 residues. Germline V CDR1 and CDR2: MNHNS, SASEGT. With 6 bases removed from V and 8 bases from J, the gap between germline ends came to 16 bases. CDR3 amino acids: CASSPWGGDGYTF. CDR3 in DNA: TGTGCCAGCAGCCCCTGGGGAGGGGACGGCTACACCTTC.

This clonotype was seen more than once but under ten times. The rearrangement joins TRBV12-3 or TRBV12-4 to TRBJ2-7; D could derive from TRBD1 or TRBD2 (5 bases each). V was trimmed by 7 bases and J by 3 bases, leaving 19 bases between them. This CDR3 is 15 amino acids long. The DNA for the CDR3 is TGTGCCAGCACTCCCGGGGACCCCAGAAACTACGAGCAGTACTTC. The encoded protein is CASTPGDPRNYEQYF.

This clonotype was seen more than once but under ten times. The CDR3 spells CASSQAPGQFYTEAFF. Written as DNA, the CDR3 is TGCGCCAGCAGCCAAGCCCCGGGACAGTTTTATACTGAAGCTTTCTTT. This rearrangement joins TRBV4-3 to TRBJ1-1, with 7 bases aligning to TRBD1. J lost 5 bases, V lost 1 base, and 10 bases had no gene match. There are 16 residues in the CDR3. The germline CDR1 and CDR2 sequences are LGHNA and YSLEER.

This clonotype was observed a handful of times. V and J are TRBV14 and TRBJ1-2; TRBD1 might be the D (5 bases). CDR1 is SGHDN and CDR2 is FVKESK in the germline V gene. V was trimmed by 2 bases and J by 1 base, leaving 8 bases between them. The CDR3 totals 14 residues. The CDR3 sequence is CASSQFDSNYGYTF. The CDR3 DNA sequence: TGTGCCAGCAGCCAATTCGACAGTAACTATGGCTACACCTTC.

This clonotype has more than one count but fewer than ten. The chain employs TRBV12-3 or TRBV12-4 and TRBJ1-6, with D hard to call. This CDR3 is 13 amino acids long. The V end lost 5 bases, the J end lost 9 bases, and 11 bases lay between the germline ends. Here the CDR3 reads CASSPGGGSPLHF. CDR3 coding DNA: TGTGCCAGCAGTCCCGGAGGCGGTTCACCCCTCCACTTT.

A few counts support this clonotype. The chain is built from TRBV6-2 or TRBV6-3 and TRBJ2-1; TRBD2 aligns across 8 bases. The ends lost 4 bases at V and 9 bases at J; junction bases unmatched: 17. The CDR3 runs to 17 residues. Germline assignment: CDR1 MNHEY and CDR2 SVGEGT. Here the CDR3 DNA reads TGTGCCAGCAGTTCCATACTCGACCGGGGGGGCTTCGTTGAGCAGTTCTTC. It specifies CASSSILDRGGFVEQFF.

This clonotype was counted ten times or more. The chain recombines TRBV7-7 with TRBJ2-7; 7 bases map to TRBD1. V lost 0 bases and J lost 6; bases outside the gene matches: 5. This CDR3 has 14 amino acids. Germline V gene lookup returns CDR1 SSHAT and CDR2 FNYEAQ (reference sequence). This CDR3 is CASSLAGGATEQYF. The CDR3 DNA is TGTGCCAGCAGCTTAGCAGGGGGCGCGACCGAGCAGTACTTC.

This clonotype appeared a few times. The CDR3 sequence: CSAAWDPNSPLHF. The CDR3 coding sequence is TGCAGCGCTGCTTGGGACCCTAATTCACCCCTCCACTTT. The chain couples TRBV29-1 to TRBJ1-6, with a tentative D call TRBD1 (5 bases). The V and J ends lost 7 bases and 6 bases respectively, with 13 bases between them. CDR1 is SQVTM and CDR2 is ANQGSEA in the germline V gene. This CDR3 spans 13 amino acids.

This chain links TRBV12-3 or TRBV12-4 with TRBJ1-2; no clear D gene. Trimming shortened V by 8 bases and J by 4 bases, and 20 bases separated the two germline ends. CDR3 length: 15 amino acids. As DNA, the CDR3 is TGTGCCAGCTCGGCTTACTTTAGTATTATCTATGGCTACACCTTC. Translated, it gives CASSAYFSIIYGYTF.

The V and J genes are TRBV10-3 and TRBJ2-3; TRBD2 matches at 10 bases. Germline V gives CDR1 ENHRY, CDR2 SYGVKD. With V trimmed by 4 bases and J by 1 base, 11 bases remained unmatched. The length of the CDR3 is 18 residues. The CDR3 sequence: CAISGGTRSGGGTDTQYF. DNA of the CDR3: TGTGCCATCAGTGGGGGGACCAGAAGCGGGGGGGGCACAGATACGCAGTATTTT.

The DNA for the CDR3 is TGCGCCAGCAGCTTGGCCGCCGACAGGAACGACATTCAGTACTTC. It codes for CASSLAADRNDIQYF. The chain uses TRBV5-1 and TRBJ2-4; a possible D gene is TRBD1 (6 bases). The CDR3 length is 15 residues. Germline V gives CDR1 SGHRS, CDR2 YFSETQ. The V end was cut by 0 bases, the J end by 8 bases, with 15 bases between.